The source of this TCR beta chain is a study of T cell responses to AZD1222 COVID-19 vaccine. Study-wide points: Donors skewed white British and female; clonal diversity was possibly underestimated. The study found vaccine-associated CD4 TCRs spanning spike, dominant at 160-218 and 743-854. After two AZD1222 doses, spike-specific TCR breadth and depth rose versus day 0. Nearly half of the spike-specific TCRs reportedly recognize variant regions that carry no mutations.

Germline V gene data show CDR1 as MNHEY and CDR2 as SMNVEV (reference sequence). V lost 1 base and J 4 bases, leaving 5 bases between the germline ends. The CDR3 runs to 13 residues. The table came from immunoSEQ multiplex PCR; TCRdb's copy has only in-frame clones and leaves some out. This table holds about 150,000 clones, approximately 87% found once. Worth noting for this clone: The target antigen is unknown.

This TCR was recovered from an adult in good health. The source was peripheral blood, collected on day 0 of MenACWY control vaccination. The rearrangement joins TRBV27 to TRBJ1-5, with unresolved D. CDR3 region: CASSLFWNQPQHF. CDR3 bases: TGTGCCAGCAGTTTATTTTGGAATCAGCCCCAGCATTTT.